The 11 T cell receptor beta chains presented below share a single source sample, sequenced in a study of blood T cell repertoires in COVID-19. Using immunoSEQ multiplex PCR, the repertoire was profiled, and TCRdb retains in-frame clones only, with some absent. The sample yields approximately 150,000 clones, 80% to 90% seen once. Input material: peripheral blood. These receptors were collected from a man between 65 and 80 years old with acute or convalescent COVID-19.

The chain carries TRBV11-3 and TRBJ2-1, with D possibly being TRBD2 (6 bases). V was pared by 0 bases and J by 3 bases, with 12 bases between. The CDR3 length is 16 residues. Germline V gives CDR1 SGHNT, CDR2 YENEEA. In DNA form, the CDR3 reads TGTGCCAGCAGCTTAGAGACGGGAGAGGACTACAATGAGCAGTTCTTC. Protein sequence: CASSLETGEDYNEQFF.

The V call is TRBV3-1 (or the pseudogene TRBV3-2), the J call TRBJ2-1, with D perhaps matching TRBD1 (6 bases). Trimming stripped 9 bases from V and 1 base from J, with 10 bases between. Germline CDR1 is LGHDT and CDR2 is YNNKEL (reference sequence). The CDR3 is made up of 13 amino acids. In DNA, the CDR3 is TGTGCCAGTACACAGGGTTCCTACAATGAGCAGTTCTTC. This codes for CASTQGSYNEQFF.

The chain uses TRBV5-1 and TRBJ2-7; the match to TRBD1 covers 7 bases. The CDR3 spans 14 residues. The V and J ends lost 3 bases and 2 bases, in that order; junction bases with no gene match: 5. Germline V gene sequence: CDR1 SGHRS, CDR2 YFSETQ. The CDR3 bases are TGCGCCAGCAGCTCAGCAGGGGGAGCCTACGAGCAGTACTTC. Translating it yields CASSSAGGAYEQYF.

V is TRBV10-3 and J is TRBJ2-7, with 7 bases lining up with TRBD2. The CDR3 is 18 residues long. After removal of 3 bases from V and 0 bases from J, the junction contained 14 bases not matched to a gene. Germline loops: CDR1 ENHRY, CDR2 SYGVKD. The CDR3 reads CAISDLRGEGTSSYEQYF. CDR3 DNA sequence: TGTGCCATCAGTGACCTCCGGGGGGAGGGAACGAGCTCCTACGAGCAGTACTTC.

The chain carries TRBV18 and TRBJ2-1; D gene uncertain. The V end lost 0 bases, the J end lost 6 bases, and 15 bases lay between the germline ends. Germline CDR1 reads KGHSH; CDR2 reads LQKENI. This CDR3 is built from 16 residues. This CDR3 reads CASSPPPVGASNEQFF. CDR3 nucleotide sequence: TGTGCCAGCTCACCACCCCCCGTTGGAGCCTCCAATGAGCAGTTCTTC. The full variable domain, its missing parts supplied by reference TRBV18 and TRBJ2-1, is NAGVMQNPRHLVRRRGQEARLRCSPMKGHSHVYWYRQLPEEGLKFMVYLQKENIIDESGMPKERFSAEFPKEGPSILRIQQVVRGDSAAYFCASSPPPVGASNEQFFGPGTRLTVL.

The chain carries TRBV30 and TRBJ1-1; possibly TRBD1 for D (5 bases). From germline, CDR1 is GTSNPN and CDR2 SVGIG (reference sequence). The CDR3 runs to 13 residues. V lost 0 bases to trimming and J lost 12 bases, with 17 bases between them. CDR3 amino acids: CAWSVLTGAGTFF. CDR3 nucleotide sequence: TGTGCCTGGAGTGTACTAACAGGTGCCGGTACTTTCTTT.

V gene TRBV10-2 combines with J gene TRBJ2-3; 10 bases are shared with TRBD1. There are 15 residues in the CDR3. CDR1 is WSHSY, CDR2 SAAADI, per germline. Losses at the gene ends were 4 bases for V and 2 bases for J; bases not matched to a gene: 3. This CDR3 reads CASSGGQGTTDTQYF. DNA of the CDR3: TGCGCCAGCAGTGGGGGACAGGGGACCACAGATACGCAGTATTTT.

This chain joins TRBV24-1 and TRBJ2-3; 7 nucleotides align to TRBD1. The CDR3 sequence is 15 residues long. J gave up 3 bases and V 7 bases, and 9 bases lay outside the gene matches. Looked up from germline, CDR1 is KGHDR and CDR2 is SFDVKD. This chain's CDR3 is CATSSPRQGTDTQYF. CDR3 bases: TGTGCCACCAGCTCCCCGAGACAGGGAACAGATACGCAGTATTTT.

The rearrangement joins TRBV6-2 or TRBV6-3 to TRBJ2-1, with D tentatively TRBD1 (6 bases). CDR3 size: 15 residues. Trimming stripped 3 bases from V and 5 bases from J, with 14 bases between. Germline loops: CDR1 MNHEY, CDR2 SVGEGT. CDR3 DNA: TGTGCCAGCAGTTATCGCCTACAGGGCAACAATGAGCAGTTCTTC. Its protein is CASSYRLQGNNEQFF.

The J gene is TRBJ2-7, the V gene TRBV7-8; D remains ambiguous. This CDR3 comprises 12 residues. The germline V and J ends were trimmed by 5 bases and 7 bases, with 12 bases remaining between them. In germline, CDR1 is SGHVS, CDR2 FQNEAQ. In DNA form, the CDR3 reads TGTGCCAGCAGCATCGCAGTCGGGGAGCAGTACTTC. The encoded protein is CASSIAVGEQYF. The whole variable domain, remainder taken from reference TRBV7-8 and TRBJ2-7, is GAGVSQSPRYKVAKRGQDVALRCDPISGHVSLFWYQQALGQGPEFLTYFQNEAQLDKSGLPSDRFFAERPEGSVSTLKIQRTQQEDSAVYLCASSIAVGEQYFGPGTRLTVT.

The chain combines TRBV6-2 or TRBV6-3 with TRBJ1-5; no definite D call. The CDR3 has 17 amino acids. V lost 0 bases and J lost 4, with 16 bases in between. Germline-derived CDR1 and CDR2 are MNHEY and SVGEGT. The CDR3 DNA sequence: TGTGCCAGCAGTTACTCTCGAGTAACAGCAACAAATCAGCCCCAGCATTTT. Amino acid sequence: CASSYSRVTATNQPQHF.